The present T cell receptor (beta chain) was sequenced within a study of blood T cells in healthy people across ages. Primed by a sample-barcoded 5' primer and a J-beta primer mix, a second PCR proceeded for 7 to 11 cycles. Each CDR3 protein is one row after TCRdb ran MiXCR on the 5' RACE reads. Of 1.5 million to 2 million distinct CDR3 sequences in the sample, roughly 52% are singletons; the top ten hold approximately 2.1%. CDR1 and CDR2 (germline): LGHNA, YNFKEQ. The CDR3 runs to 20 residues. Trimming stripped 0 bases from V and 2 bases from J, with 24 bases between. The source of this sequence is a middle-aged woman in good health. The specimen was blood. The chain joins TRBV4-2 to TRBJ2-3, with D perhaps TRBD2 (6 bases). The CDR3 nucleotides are TGTGCCAGCAGCCAAGATTGGTGGAGGGGACGCACGCCTACCACAGATACGCAGTATTTT. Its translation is CASSQDWWRGRTPTTDTQYF.